Below, one T cell receptor (beta chain) is given with its context. The data are from a study of T cell responses to AZD1222 COVID-19 vaccine. After removal of 6 bases from V and 1 base from J, the junction contained 5 bases not matched to a gene. In germline, CDR1 is MNHEY, CDR2 SVGAGI. The CDR3 loop spans 14 amino acids. Assay used: immunoSEQ multiplex PCR; TCRdb lists only in-frame clones, some missing. The sample lists around 92,000 clones; approximately 90% were seen once. The chain uses TRBV6-5 and TRBJ1-1; 7 nucleotides align to TRBD1. The receptor comes from an adult in good health. Sample: peripheral blood, taken on day 0 of AZD1222 vaccination. CDR3 in DNA: TGTGCCAGCAGCCTTAGGACAGGGAACACTGAAGCTTTCTTT. It translates to CASSLRTGNTEAFF.